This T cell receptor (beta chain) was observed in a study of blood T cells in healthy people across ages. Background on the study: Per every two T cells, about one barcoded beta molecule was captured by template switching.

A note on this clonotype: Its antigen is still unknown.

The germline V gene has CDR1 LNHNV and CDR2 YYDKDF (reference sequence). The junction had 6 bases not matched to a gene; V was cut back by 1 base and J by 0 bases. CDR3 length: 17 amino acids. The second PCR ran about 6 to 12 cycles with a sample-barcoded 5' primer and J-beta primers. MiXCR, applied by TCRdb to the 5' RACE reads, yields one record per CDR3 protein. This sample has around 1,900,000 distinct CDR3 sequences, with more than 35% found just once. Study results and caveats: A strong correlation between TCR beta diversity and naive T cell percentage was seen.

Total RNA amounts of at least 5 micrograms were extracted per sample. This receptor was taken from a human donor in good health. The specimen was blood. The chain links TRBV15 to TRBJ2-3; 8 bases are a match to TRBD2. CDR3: CATSRGTSGSSTDTQYF. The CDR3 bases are TGTGCCACCAGCAGAGGAACTAGCGGTTCTAGCACAGATACGCAGTATTTT.